The clone carrying this TCR beta chain was observed a handful of times. Clones were sequenced by immunoSEQ multiplex PCR, and TCRdb holds only the in-frame ones, with some missing. This table holds about 68,000 clones, under 95% found once. Germline V gene lookup returns CDR1 LNHDA and CDR2 SQIVND (reference sequence). Trimming took 5 bases from V and 5 from J, leaving 18 bases between them. The CDR3 contains 15 residues. The sample belongs to a study of T cells after somatic rescue of genetic block. The clonotype was recovered from a man aged 40-49 years. The sample consisted of peripheral blood mononuclear cells (PBMCs). The V call is TRBV19, the J call TRBJ1-1, with TRBD1 as a possible D gene (5 bases). The CDR3, as DNA: TGTGCCAGTAGTTCCGGGGCGAGGGACTCGACTGAAGCTTTCTTT. It encodes CASSSGARDSTEAFF. Using reference TRBV19 and TRBJ1-1 for the parts outside the CDR3, the full variable domain is DGGITQSPKYLFRKEGQNVTLSCEQNLNHDAMYWYRQDPGQGLRLIYYSQIVNDFQKGDIAEGYSVSREKKESFPLTVTSAQKNPTAFYLCASSSGARDSTEAFFGQGTRLTVV.